This T cell receptor beta chain was retrieved from a study of cytomegalovirus exposure and HLA in healthy donors. Study outcomes and limitations: Reportedly, cytomegalovirus status was diagnosed with high sensitivity and specificity.

In the PCR, 60 Vbeta and 13 Jbeta primers were used. TCRdb's copy holds only in-frame clones and misses some; the assay was immunoSEQ multiplex PCR. The data hold approximately 270,000 clones, with 80% observed a single time. Turning to this clone: Its antigen is not identified.

After removal of 7 bases from V and 7 bases from J, the junction contained 5 bases not matched to a gene. Germline V gene sequence: CDR1 SQVTM, CDR2 ANQGSEA. The length of the CDR3 is 13 residues. The clonotype comes from a girl aged 2 to 10 in good health and CMV-seronegative. The chain carries TRBV29-1 and TRBJ1-4, with 11 positions matching TRBD1. The sequencing input was PBMCs. The CDR3 coding sequence is TGCAGCGCCGAGGGGACAGGGGGTGAAAAACTGTTTTTT. It is translated as CSAEGTGGEKLFF.